The clone carrying this T cell receptor (beta chain) was detected a few times. Its target is unknown. The data derive from a study of beta chain features in type 1 diabetes. Broader study findings: Moderate but significant shortening of TCRB CDR3s was recorded in all four CD4+ subsets from Type 1 diabetes patients.

Of the isolated RNA, all was reverse transcribed, and so the sequenced material was expressed TCRB transcripts. Produced via immunoSEQ multiplex PCR; TCRdb's table is partial and in-frame only. The data contain about 700,000 clones, 10% to 15% of them singletons. V dropped 2 bases and J dropped 1; count of bases not matched to a gene: 4. The CDR3 has 15 residues. Germline values: CDR1 GTSNPN, CDR2 SVGIG (reference sequence). The rearrangement uses TRBV30 and TRBJ2-5; 10 nucleotides line up with TRBD2. The clonotype was recovered from a man aged 18 to 30 with type 1 diabetes. The sequencing sample was made of naive CD4+ T cells from blood. The CDR3 loop reads CAWSRASGGQETQYF. The CDR3 DNA sequence: TGTGCCTGGAGTAGGGCTAGCGGGGGCCAAGAGACCCAGTACTTC. The complete variable domain, with remaining parts taken from reference TRBV30 and TRBJ2-5, reads SQTIHQWPATLVQPVGSPLSLECTVEGTSNPNLYWYRQAAGRGLQLLFYSVGIGQISSEVPQNLSASRPQDRQFILSSKKLLLSDSGFYLCAWSRASGGQETQYFGPGTRLLVL.